This T cell receptor (beta chain) was profiled in a study of graft-versus-host responses after intestinal transplantation. About the research overall: Recipients underwent multivisceral, liver-intestinal, or isolated intestinal transplants.

This clone was recorded once. What it binds is not known. Sequenced by immunoSEQ multiplex PCR; TCRdb stores in-frame clones only, minus some. The sample holds 95,000 to 150,000 clones, about 93% seen once. Whole-study findings and limits: Some patients had graft-donor T cell macrochimerism. In their allografts, the ratios of graft-versus-host to host-versus-graft T cell clones were high. GvH clonotypes were identified within recipient marrow, with a subset emerging first in ileum or blood. Peak circulating GvH clone levels were associated with early post-transplant HvG declines.

Sequences were derived from unstimulated CD4+ T cells sorted from spleen or lymph node cells, sampled before intestinal transplant. This receptor was taken from a human donor who received an intestinal transplant.

CDR3: CASSQDLSDTQYF. The CDR3 DNA is TGTGCCAGCAGCCAAGATCTCTCCGATACGCAGTATTTT. The chain recombines TRBV4-2 with TRBJ2-3, with no clear D. There are 13 residues in the CDR3. Looked up from germline, CDR1 is LGHNA and CDR2 is YNFKEQ. Trimming cost V 0 bases and J 6 bases, with 7 bases left between them.